The 9 T cell receptor beta chains presented below share a single source sample, sequenced in a study of identical twins. TCRdb processed the 5' RACE reads anew with MiXCR; each CDR3 protein has one entry. This table has about 660,000 distinct CDR3 sequences, 8.5% to 9.5% appearing once. These sequences were also reported in another study, on yellow fever vaccine responses in identical twins.

The sample taken for sequencing was PBMCs. All receptors come from a woman aged 18-29 years in good health.

This chain links TRBV15 with TRBJ2-1, with TRBD1 matching over 8 bases. The CDR3 has 14 residues. The germline CDR1 and CDR2 sequences are LNHNV and YYDKDF (reference sequence). V lost 0 bases and J lost 10; bases outside the gene matches: 5. The CDR3 sequence is CATSRDRGLGEQFF. CDR3 nucleotide sequence: TGTGCCACCAGCAGAGACAGGGGGCTAGGCGAGCAGTTCTTC.

This clonotype was seen only a few times. The chain has TRBV7-9 and TRBJ2-2; no clear D. The germline CDR1 and CDR2 sequences are SEHNR and FQNEAQ (reference sequence). There are 14 residues in the CDR3. Between the trimmed V and J ends, which lost 7 bases and 0 bases, there was a span of 9 bases. In DNA, the CDR3 is TGTGCCAGCAAATACGGGTCGAACACCGGGGAGCTGTTTTTT. Amino acid sequence: CASKYGSNTGELFF.

This sequence joins TRBV18 and TRBJ2-3; D is ambiguous. The V and J ends lost 1 base and 7 bases respectively, with 6 bases between them. The CDR3 sequence is 12 residues long. Germline values: CDR1 KGHSH, CDR2 LQKENI. The CDR3 reads CASSPQENTQYF. As DNA, the CDR3 is TGTGCCAGCTCACCACAGGAAAATACGCAGTATTTT.

There are many counts of this clonotype. V and J are TRBV29-1 and TRBJ1-2, with a possible D match to TRBD1 (5 bases). The CDR3 loop spans 15 amino acids. V gave up 0 bases and J gave up 4 bases, with 15 bases separating them. Germline-derived CDR1 and CDR2 are SQVTM and ANQGSEA. CDR3 coding DNA: TGCAGCGTTGAAGATGCGCCAAGGGGTGGCTATGGCTACACCTTC. Its translation: CSVEDAPRGGYGYTF.

The CDR3 reads CSATLLAGDTSYEQYF. DNA of the CDR3: TGCAGTGCTACGCTACTAGCGGGAGACACCTCCTACGAGCAGTACTTC. The chain is built from TRBV20-1 and TRBJ2-7; 11 nucleotides agree with TRBD2. V lost 4 bases and J lost 0; bases outside the gene matches: 8. The length of the CDR3 is 16 residues. Germline V CDR1 and CDR2: DFQATT, SNEGSKA (reference sequence).

The chain uses TRBV6-1 and TRBJ2-6; TRBD2 is a possible D gene (5 bases). This CDR3 is built from 16 residues. Germline CDR1 and CDR2: MNHNS and SASEGT. Trimming removed 5 bases at V and 1 base at J, with 12 bases between. The CDR3 protein is CASSLPSGSGANVLTF. The DNA of the CDR3 is TGTGCCAGCAGTCTCCCCTCGGGGTCTGGGGCCAACGTCCTGACTTTC.

V is TRBV2 and J is TRBJ2-5; 7 bases match TRBD2. The CDR3 loop spans 15 amino acids. Per the germline V gene, CDR1 is SNHLY and CDR2 is FYNNEI. The V segment lost 4 bases and the J segment 2 bases; nucleotides outside the gene matches: 7. CDR3 loop: CASSGSLAVQETQYF. In DNA, the CDR3 is TGTGCCAGCAGTGGTTCGCTAGCGGTTCAAGAGACCCAGTACTTC.

The CDR3 DNA sequence: TGTGCCATCAGGACAGCCTTAAACACCGGGGAGCTGTTTTTT. Amino acids: CAIRTALNTGELFF. This chain links TRBV10-3 with TRBJ2-2; the D gene is possibly TRBD1 (5 bases). The CDR3 contains 14 residues. The ends were cut back, 6 bases at V and 2 bases at J, with 10 bases in the middle. Looked up from germline, CDR1 is ENHRY and CDR2 is SYGVKD.

The table lists this clonotype with a few counts. This sequence joins TRBV20-1 and TRBJ2-2; D may be TRBD1 (5 bases). The ends were cut back, 5 bases at V and 3 bases at J, with 19 bases in the middle. This CDR3 is 16 amino acids long. Germline CDR1 is DFQATT and CDR2 is SNEGSKA (reference sequence). CDR3 protein: CSARAGQKFYTGELFF. In DNA form, the CDR3 reads TGCAGTGCTCGGGCCGGACAAAAATTCTACACCGGGGAGCTGTTTTTT.